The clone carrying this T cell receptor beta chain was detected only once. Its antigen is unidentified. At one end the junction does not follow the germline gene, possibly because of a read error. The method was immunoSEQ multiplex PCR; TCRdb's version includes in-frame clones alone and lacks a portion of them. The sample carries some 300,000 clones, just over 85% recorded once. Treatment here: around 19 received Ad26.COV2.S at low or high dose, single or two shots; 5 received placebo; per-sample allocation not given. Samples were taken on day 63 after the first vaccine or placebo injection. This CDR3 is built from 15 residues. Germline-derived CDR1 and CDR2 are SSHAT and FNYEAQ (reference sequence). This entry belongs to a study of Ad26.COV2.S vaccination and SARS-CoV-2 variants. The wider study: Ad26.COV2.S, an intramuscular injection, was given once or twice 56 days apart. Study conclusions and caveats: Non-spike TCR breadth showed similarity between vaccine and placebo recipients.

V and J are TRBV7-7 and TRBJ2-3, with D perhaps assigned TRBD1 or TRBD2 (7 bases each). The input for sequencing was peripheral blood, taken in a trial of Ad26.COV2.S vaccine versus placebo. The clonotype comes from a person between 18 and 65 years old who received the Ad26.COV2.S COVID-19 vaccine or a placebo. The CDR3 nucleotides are TGTGCTAGCAGCCAGGGGGGGAGCTCTACAGATACGCAGTATTTT. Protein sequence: CASSQGGSSTDTQYF.